Listed here is a single T cell receptor beta chain. This entry belongs to a study of breast tumors, draining lymph nodes, adjacent tissues. TCRdb reprocessed the multiplex PCR reads with MiXCR, giving one entry per CDR3 protein. This sample has 15,000 to 20,000 distinct CDR3 sequences, with 43% found just once. This sequence originates from a female donor with breast cancer. Some clones in this sample may be carry-over from other donors' samples. Material: breast tumor tissue.

This CDR3 is CASSDPAEKYNEQFF. CDR3 nucleotide sequence: TGTGCCAGCAGTGACCCAGCGGAGAAGTACAATGAGCAGTTCTTC. The chain couples TRBV9 to TRBJ2-1, with D possibly matching TRBD2 (5 bases). The germline V gene encodes CDR1 SGDLS and CDR2 YYNGEE. This CDR3 spans 15 amino acids. V was cut by 5 bases and J by 4 bases, with 16 bases left in between.